This T cell receptor beta chain was sequenced during a study of siplizumab effects on memory and regulatory T cells. Study-level results: An assignable naive or memory phenotype was lacking in roughly 75-96% of proliferating CD4+ or CD8+ clones. Proof of suppressive function in proliferating Tregs from siplizumab cultures was not established. Mappable CD4+ clones that were alloreactive averaged around 70% Treg-derived with siplizumab versus around 27% in controls.

The method was immunoSEQ multiplex PCR; TCRdb's version includes in-frame clones alone and lacks a portion of them. The sample includes 50,000 to 60,000 clones, roughly 87% of them seen just once. In regard to this clone: Its matching antigen is unknown.

The junction had 8 bases not matched to a gene; V was cut back by 1 base and J by 2 bases. Germline-derived CDR1 and CDR2 are MGHRA and YSYEKL. CDR3 length equals 16 residues. Material: naive CD8+ T cells sorted from blood. The sequence was obtained from a human donor in good health. The rearrangement links TRBV4-1 to TRBJ2-7; 7 bases fit TRBD2. The CDR3 protein is CASSQVYSGATYEQYF. Here the CDR3 DNA reads TGCGCCAGCAGCCAAGTTTACAGCGGGGCGACCTACGAGCAGTACTTC.